The 16 T cell receptor beta chains below come from one sample, sequenced in a study of blood T cell repertoires in COVID-19. The protocol was immunoSEQ multiplex PCR, while the TCRdb copy is restricted to in-frame clones and leaves out a portion. This sample carries about 49,000 clones, 70% to 90% of them seen once, and the ten largest clones take approximately 14%. Sequencing used peripheral blood. These TCRs come from a human donor in a cohort sampled during active COVID-19.

This chain connects TRBV6-5 to TRBJ2-5; tentatively, D is TRBD1 (7 bases). In germline, CDR1 is MNHEY, CDR2 SVGAGI. CDR3 length: 11 amino acids. V lost 8 bases to trimming and J lost 10 bases, with 14 bases between them. The CDR3 is CASSGQGGQYF. CDR3 in DNA: TGTGCCAGCTCGGGGCAGGGGGGCCAGTACTTC.

The chain joins TRBV7-2 to TRBJ2-7, with D possibly TRBD2 on 5 matching bases. Between the trimmed V and J ends, which lost 3 bases and 2 bases, there was a span of 11 bases. CDR1 SGHTA and CDR2 FQGNSA come from the germline V gene. The CDR3 consists of 14 residues. The CDR3 protein is CASSLQNGAYEQYF. The CDR3 coding sequence is TGTGCCAGCAGCTTGCAGAACGGGGCCTACGAGCAGTACTTC.

This clone was seen once. The rearrangement links TRBV11-2 to TRBJ1-4; a weak D match, TRBD1 (6 bases). The CDR3 is made up of 13 amino acids. Trimming left V 11 bases short and J 10 bases short, with 20 bases between. Germline V lookup: CDR1 SGHAT, CDR2 FQNNGV. CDR3 nucleotide sequence: TGTGCCTCCAGAGGGGGGGACGAAGGAAAACTGTTTTTT. Translation gives CASRGGDEGKLFF.

The chain couples TRBV6-5 to TRBJ1-6; 9 nucleotides align to TRBD1. This CDR3 contains 14 residues. The V and J ends lost 7 bases and 9 bases, in that order; junction bases with no gene match: 7. CDR1 is MNHEY and CDR2 is SVGAGI in the germline V gene. As DNA, the CDR3 is TGTGCCAGCAACCTTGGGACAGGGATTTCACCCCTCCACTTT. Translating gives CASNLGTGISPLHF.

The chain couples TRBV10-2 to TRBJ2-2, with 8 nucleotides matching TRBD2. The germline V gene encodes CDR1 WSHSY and CDR2 SAAADI. V lost 3 bases, J lost 3 bases, and 9 bases stayed unmatched. The CDR3 spans 17 residues. CDR3 nucleotides: TGCGCCAGCAGTGACCCAGCGGGAGTCGTTTACACCGGGGAGCTGTTTTTT. This sequence encodes CASSDPAGVVYTGELFF.

The chain carries TRBV30 and TRBJ2-5; D is possibly TRBD1 (6 bases). V was clipped by 2 bases and J by 0 bases, with 10 bases between them. Germline values: CDR1 GTSNPN, CDR2 SVGIG (reference sequence). The CDR3 runs 14 residues. In DNA form, the CDR3 reads TGTGCCTGGAGTAGGGGGACCTACCAAGAGACCCAGTACTTC. This translates into CAWSRGTYQETQYF.

The chain has TRBV12-5 and TRBJ2-7; maybe TRBD2 (6 bases). The CDR3 has 15 residues. Germline lookup yields CDR1 LGHNT and CDR2 FRNRAP. The V and J ends lost 1 base and 3 bases respectively, with 13 bases between them. The CDR3 nucleotides read TGTGCTAGTGGTTTGGGCGGGACTTCCCACTACGAGCAGTACTTC. This translates into CASGLGGTSHYEQYF.

This clone was seen only a few times. The CDR3 loop is CATSRDRLRGRGGYTF. The CDR3 nucleotides read TGTGCCACCAGCAGAGATCGTTTGAGGGGGCGGGGAGGCTACACCTTC. The J gene is TRBJ1-2, the V gene TRBV15; 7 nucleotides line up with TRBD1. The CDR3 covers 16 residues. CDR1 is LNHNV and CDR2 is YYDKDF in the germline V gene (reference sequence). The V segment lost 0 bases and the J segment 8 bases; nucleotides outside the gene matches: 12. Full variable domain (rest looked up from reference TRBV15 and TRBJ1-2): DAMVIQNPRYQVTQFGKPVTLSCSQTLNHNVMYWYQQKSSQAPKLLFHYYDKDFNNEADTPDNFQSRRPNTSFCFLDIRSPGLGDTAMYLCATSRDRLRGRGGYTFGSGTRLTVV.

The rearrangement uses TRBV4-2 and TRBJ2-3; D gene ambiguous. The germline V gene has CDR1 LGHNA and CDR2 YNFKEQ. V lost 4 bases and J lost 0, with 5 bases in between. The CDR3 is made up of 13 amino acids. The CDR3 region is CASSLTSTDTQYF. Written as DNA, the CDR3 is TGTGCCAGCAGCCTTACTAGCACAGATACGCAGTATTTT.

The chain uses TRBV5-1 and TRBJ2-2; the match to TRBD1 covers 11 bases. The CDR3 has 16 amino acids. V shed 0 bases, J shed 8 bases, and the junction held 6 bases outside the gene matches. Germline V gives CDR1 SGHRS, CDR2 YFSETQ. The CDR3 here is CASSLDGQGALGELFF. The DNA for the CDR3 is TGCGCCAGCAGCTTGGACGGACAGGGGGCGCTGGGGGAGCTGTTTTTT.

The rearrangement joins TRBV28 to TRBJ1-1; 7 bases agree with TRBD1. Germline CDR1 reads MDHEN; CDR2 reads SYDVKM. V shed 5 bases, J shed 6 bases, and the junction held 12 bases outside the gene matches. CDR3 size: 15 residues. DNA of the CDR3: TGTGCCAGCAGTGCCTCCGGGACAGAGCTCCCTGAAGCTTTCTTT. Its translation: CASSASGTELPEAFF.

This chain links TRBV5-6 with TRBJ2-7; 7 bases fit TRBD1. V dropped 2 bases and J dropped 11; count of bases not matched to a gene: 7. This CDR3 region has 12 residues. CDR1 SGHDT and CDR2 YYEEEE come from the germline V gene. The DNA for the CDR3 is TGTGCCAGCAGCTTCAAAACGGGACAGAAGTACTTC. Translation gives CASSFKTGQKYF. The full variable domain, completed using reference TRBV5-6 and TRBJ2-7, is DAGVTQSPTHLIKTRGQQVTLRCSPKSGHDTVSWYQQALGQGPQFIFQYYEEEERQRGNFPDRFSGHQFPNYSSELNVNALLLGDSALYLCASSFKTGQKYFGPGTRLTVT.

The genes are TRBV5-1 and TRBJ2-7, with TRBD1 matching over 9 bases. V shed 0 bases, J shed 7 bases, and the junction held 8 bases outside the gene matches. The CDR3 extends over 15 amino acids. CDR1 and CDR2 (germline): SGHRS, YFSETQ. The DNA of the CDR3 is TGCGCCAGCAGCTTGGGCGGACAGGGGCTCGGGGAGCAGTACTTC. It codes for CASSLGGQGLGEQYF. The whole variable domain, remainder taken from reference TRBV5-1 and TRBJ2-7, is KAGVTQTPRYLIKTRGQQVTLSCSPISGHRSVSWYQQTPGQGLQFLFEYFSETQRNKGNFPGRFSGRQFSNSRSEMNVSTLELGDSALYLCASSLGGQGLGEQYFGPGTRLTVT.

The rearrangement uses TRBV7-5 and TRBJ1-5; TRBD1, the table's D call, lacks a check against the DNA. TRBV7-5 is a listed pseudogene. The CDR3 is made up of 18 amino acids. The CDR3: CARSGKLSAGDKGWPQHF. CDR3 DNA: TGTGCCAGAAGCGGCAAACTGAGCGCAGGGGATAAGGGTTGGCCCCAGCATTTT.

V gene TRBV5-1 combines with J gene TRBJ1-2; TRBD1 matches at 7 bases. The V and J ends lost 3 bases and 7 bases, in that order; junction bases with no gene match: 6. The CDR3 loop spans 13 amino acids. Germline CDR1 SGHRS, CDR2 YFSETQ. CDR3 amino acids: CASSSLQGFGYTF. In DNA form, the CDR3 reads TGCGCCAGCAGCTCTTTACAGGGGTTTGGCTACACCTTC.

J is TRBJ2-3 and V is TRBV4-1, with 8 bases that match TRBD2. From germline, CDR1 is MGHRA and CDR2 YSYEKL. The CDR3 is 16 amino acids. J lost 2 bases, V lost 1 base, and 5 bases had no gene match. Here the CDR3 reads CASSQVFGGATDTQYF. The CDR3 DNA follows: TGCGCCAGCAGCCAAGTTTTCGGGGGGGCCACAGATACGCAGTATTTT.